This T cell receptor (beta chain) was retrieved from a study of T-cell reconstitution after alpha-beta-depleted transplantation in children. The sample holds many counts of this clonotype. At one end, the junction sequence differs from germline, possibly due to a read error. The CDR3 is 16 residues long. CDR1 LGHNA and CDR2 YSLEER come from the germline V gene. Library preparation (for TCRbeta) was performed with unique molecular identifiers. TCRdb reprocessed the PCR reads via MiXCR and lists one record per CDR3 protein. The sample shows 200,000 to 250,000 distinct CDR3 sequences, around 9.5% of them seen only once.

The TCR was taken from a human donor who donated a stem cell graft to a child with acute lymphoblastic leukemia. The J gene is TRBJ1-3, the V gene TRBV4-3; D gene uncertain. This material consisted of PBMCs from the stem cell graft donor, taken from the stem cell graft. CDR3 sequence: CASSQELFGDGDTIYF. The CDR3 nucleotides read TGCGCCAGCAGCCAAGAGCTTTTCGGGGATGGAGACACCATATATTTT.